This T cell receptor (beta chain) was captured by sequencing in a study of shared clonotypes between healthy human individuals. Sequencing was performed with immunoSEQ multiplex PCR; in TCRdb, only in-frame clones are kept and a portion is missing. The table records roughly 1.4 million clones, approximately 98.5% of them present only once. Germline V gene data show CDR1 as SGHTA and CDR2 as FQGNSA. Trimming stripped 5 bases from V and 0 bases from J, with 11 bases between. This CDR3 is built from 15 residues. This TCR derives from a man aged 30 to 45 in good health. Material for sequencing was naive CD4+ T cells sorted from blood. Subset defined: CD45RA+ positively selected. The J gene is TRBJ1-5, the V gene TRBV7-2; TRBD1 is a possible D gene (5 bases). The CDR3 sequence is CASSPRQFSNQPQHF. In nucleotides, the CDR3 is TGTGCCAGCAGCCCCCGACAGTTTAGCAATCAGCCCCAGCATTTT. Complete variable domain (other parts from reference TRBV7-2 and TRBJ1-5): GAGVSQSPSNKVTEKGKDVELRCDPISGHTALYWYRQSLGQGLEFLIYFQGNSAPDKSGLPSDRFSAERTGGSVSTLTIQRTQQEDSAVYLCASSPRQFSNQPQHFGDGTRLSIL.